Listed below are T cell receptor beta chains from one sample, sequenced in a study of long-term antiretroviral therapy in people with HIV. Libraries were prepared by immunoSEQ multiplex PCR; TCRdb keeps only in-frame clonotypes and omits some of them. The sample records some 25,000 clones, approximately 80% being singletons. Sequencing was performed on unsorted PBMCs, taken 1.1 years before starting antiretroviral therapy. These receptors originate from a woman under 40 with HIV. Each CDR3 is given with its conserved first and last residue. D genes are given only for firm matches. Size tells how often a clone was seen (once, few, many) or the class of an expanded clone, and some rows leave it out.

v_gene	abundance	d_gene	j_gene	CDR3aa	CDR3nt
TRBV29-1	few	-	TRBJ1-2	CSVANREYGYTF	TGCAGCGTTGCAAACAGGGAGTATGGCTACACCTTC
TRBV30	few	TRBD1	TRBJ2-1	CALTGYNYNEQFF	TGTGCCTTGACAGGGTATAATTACAATGAGCAGTTCTTC
TRBV7-2	-	-	TRBJ1-4	CASSPRVGITNEKLFF	TGTGCCAGCAGCCCAAGGGTGGGGATAACTAATGAAAAACTGTTTTTT
TRBV4-1	-	-	TRBJ2-5	CASSQGRWGETQYF	TGCGCCAGCAGCCAAGGGCGGTGGGGAGAGACCCAGTACTTC
TRBV6-5	-	-	TRBJ2-1	CASSYSPGSNEQFF	TGTGCCAGCAGTTACTCGCCAGGGAGCAATGAGCAGTTCTTC
TRBV5-1	-	-	TRBJ1-1	CASSLRDLNTEAFF	TGCGCCAGCAGCTTGAGGGACCTGAACACTGAAGCTTTCTTT
TRBV7-9	-	-	TRBJ2-5	CASSLAPDSRQETQYF	TGTGCCAGCAGCTTAGCGCCGGACAGCCGACAAGAGACCCAGTACTTC
TRBV30	-	-	TRBJ1-3	CAWGKVDRSGNTIYF	TGTGCCTGGGGGAAGGTGGATCGCTCTGGAAACACCATATATTTT
TRBV7-9	-	TRBD1	TRBJ1-2	CASSFEGAGLGYTF	TGTGCCAGCAGCTTCGAGGGGGCAGGACTTGGCTACACCTTC
TRBV9	-	-	TRBJ1-3	CASSQGSSGNTIYF	TGTGCCAGCTCTCAGGGGAGCTCTGGAAACACCATATATTTT
TRBV4-2	-	TRBD2	TRBJ2-1	CASSQEAGAREQFF	TGTGCCAGCAGCCAAGAAGCGGGGGCCCGTGAGCAGTTCTTC
TRBV5-6	-	-	TRBJ1-6	CASSFGGLRESSYNSPLHF	TGTGCCAGCAGCTTTGGGGGTCTTAGGGAGAGCTCCTATAATTCACCCCTCCACTTT
TRBV7-6	-	-	TRBJ1-6	CASSFGGDSPLHF	TGTGCCAGCAGCTTTGGGGGGGACTCACCCCTCCACTTT
TRBV15	-	TRBD1	TRBJ2-3	CATSRDPGTGSSPSTDTQYF	TGTGCCACCAGCAGAGACCCGGGGACAGGCTCCTCCCCATCCACAGATACGCAGTATTTT
TRBV5-6	-	-	TRBJ1-2	CASSLGAGSRLGYTF	TGTGCCAGCAGCTTGGGTGCAGGTTCGCGCCTTGGCTACACCTTC
TRBV5-1	-	TRBD1	TRBJ2-2	CASSTGTANTGELFF	TGCGCCAGCAGCACCGGGACAGCGAACACCGGGGAGCTGTTTTTT
TRBV5-6	-	-	TRBJ2-7	CASSLEGREQYF	TGTGCCAGCAGCTTGGAGGGACGCGAGCAGTACTTC
TRBV11-2	-	-	TRBJ2-1	CASSLYPHLAQSYNEQFF	TGTGCCAGCAGCTTATACCCCCATTTAGCACAATCCTACAATGAGCAGTTCTTC
TRBV19	-	TRBD1	TRBJ1-5	CASSTSGTANQPQHF	TGTGCCAGTAGCACATCCGGGACAGCGAATCAGCCCCAGCATTTT
TRBV4-1	few	-	TRBJ1-1	CASSQDQSGRTEAFF	TGCGCCAGCAGCCAAGATCAAAGCGGTCGGACTGAAGCTTTCTTT
TRBV30	-	-	TRBJ2-5	CAWSVQMGEETQYF	TGTGCCTGGAGTGTACAGATGGGGGAAGAGACCCAGTACTTC
TRBV29-1	-	-	TRBJ1-1	CSVESGNTEAFF	TGCAGCGTTGAGTCGGGGAACACTGAAGCTTTCTTT